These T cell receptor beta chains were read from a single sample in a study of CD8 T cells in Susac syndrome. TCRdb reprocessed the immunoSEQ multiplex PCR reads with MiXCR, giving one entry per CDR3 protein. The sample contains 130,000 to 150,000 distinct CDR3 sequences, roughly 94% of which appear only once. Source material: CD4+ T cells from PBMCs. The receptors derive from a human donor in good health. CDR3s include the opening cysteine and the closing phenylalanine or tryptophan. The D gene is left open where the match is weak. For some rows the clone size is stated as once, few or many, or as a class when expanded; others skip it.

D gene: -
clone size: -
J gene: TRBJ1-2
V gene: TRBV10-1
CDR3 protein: CASSESAGHGYTF
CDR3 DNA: TGCGCCAGCAGTGAGTCGGCAGGGCATGGCTACACCTTC

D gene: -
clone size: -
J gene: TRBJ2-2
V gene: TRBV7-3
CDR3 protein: CASSLYQNTGELFF
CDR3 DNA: TGTGCCAGCAGCTTATACCAGAACACCGGGGAGCTGTTTTTT

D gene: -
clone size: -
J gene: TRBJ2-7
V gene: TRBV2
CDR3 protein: CASSGGSLSYEQYF
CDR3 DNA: TGTGCCAGCAGTGGGGGGTCCCTTAGCTACGAGCAGTACTTC

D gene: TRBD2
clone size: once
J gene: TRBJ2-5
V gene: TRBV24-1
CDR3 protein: CATSEVSGKETQYF
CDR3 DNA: TGTGCCACCAGTGAAGTTAGCGGGAAAGAGACCCAGTACTTC

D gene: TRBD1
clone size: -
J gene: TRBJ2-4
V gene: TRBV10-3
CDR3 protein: CAISKQGAVIQYF
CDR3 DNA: TGTGCCATCAGCAAACAGGGGGCGGTCATTCAGTACTTC

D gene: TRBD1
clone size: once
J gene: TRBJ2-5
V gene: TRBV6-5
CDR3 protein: CASSYGQGRETQYF
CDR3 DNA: TGTGCCAGCAGTTACGGACAGGGTCGCGAGACCCAGTACTTC

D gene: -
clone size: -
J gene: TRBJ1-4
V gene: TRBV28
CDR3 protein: CATGSPETNEKLFF
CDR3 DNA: TGTGCTACCGGGTCCCCGGAAACTAATGAAAAACTGTTTTTT

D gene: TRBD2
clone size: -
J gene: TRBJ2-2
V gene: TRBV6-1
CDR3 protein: CASSERLAGNTGELFF
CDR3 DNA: TGTGCCAGCAGCGAAAGACTAGCGGGTAACACCGGGGAGCTGTTTTTT

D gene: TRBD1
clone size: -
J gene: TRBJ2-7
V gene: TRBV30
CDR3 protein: CAWGQVEYEQYF
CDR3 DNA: TGTGCCTGGGGACAGGTAGAATACGAGCAGTACTTC

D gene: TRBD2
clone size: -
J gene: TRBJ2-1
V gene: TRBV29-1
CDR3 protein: CSVEGLAGGWNEQFF
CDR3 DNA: TGCAGCGTTGAAGGTTTAGCGGGAGGCTGGAATGAGCAGTTCTTC

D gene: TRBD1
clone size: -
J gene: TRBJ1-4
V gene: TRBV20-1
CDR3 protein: CSARGGGTGNNEKLFF
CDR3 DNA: TGCAGTGCTAGAGGAGGGGGGACAGGAAATAATGAAAAACTGTTTTTT

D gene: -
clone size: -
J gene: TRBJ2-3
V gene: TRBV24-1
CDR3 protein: CATSEAGSADTQYF
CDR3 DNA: TGTGCCACCAGTGAGGCGGGTTCCGCGGATACGCAGTATTTT

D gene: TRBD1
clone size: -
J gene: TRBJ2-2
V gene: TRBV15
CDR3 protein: CATSRVTGGTGELFF
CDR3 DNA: TGTGCCACCAGCAGAGTTACAGGGGGGACCGGGGAGCTGTTTTTT

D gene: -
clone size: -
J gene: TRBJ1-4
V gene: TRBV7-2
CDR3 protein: CASSEQGYGKLFF
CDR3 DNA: TGTGCCAGCAGCGAACAGGGTTACGGAAAACTGTTTTTT

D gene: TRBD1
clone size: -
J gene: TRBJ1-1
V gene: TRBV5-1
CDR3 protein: CASSLRQGNTEAFF
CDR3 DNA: TGCGCCAGCAGCCTAAGACAGGGTAACACTGAAGCTTTCTTT

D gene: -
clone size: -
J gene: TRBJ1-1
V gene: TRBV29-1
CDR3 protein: CSHLQARNTEAFF
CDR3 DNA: TGCAGCCATCTACAGGCGCGGAACACTGAAGCTTTCTTT

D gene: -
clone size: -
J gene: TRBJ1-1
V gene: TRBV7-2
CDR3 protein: CASSKGPGRENTEAFF
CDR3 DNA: TGTGCCAGCAGCAAGGGACCTGGGAGAGAGAACACTGAAGCTTTCTTT

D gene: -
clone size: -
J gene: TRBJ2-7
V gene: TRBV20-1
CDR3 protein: CSARPGGSAYEQYF
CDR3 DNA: TGCAGTGCTAGACCAGGGGGGAGCGCCTACGAGCAGTACTTC

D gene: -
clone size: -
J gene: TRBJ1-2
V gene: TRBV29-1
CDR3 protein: CSVRVGGYTF
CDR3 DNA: TGCAGCGTCAGGGTCGGCGGCTACACCTTC

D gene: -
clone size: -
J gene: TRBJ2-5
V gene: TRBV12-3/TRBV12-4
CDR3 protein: CASSLTGETQYF
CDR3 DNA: TGTGCCAGCAGTTTAACGGGAGAGACCCAGTACTTC

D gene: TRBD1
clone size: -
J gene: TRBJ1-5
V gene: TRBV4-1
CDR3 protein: CASSRTGINQPQHF
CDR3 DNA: TGCGCCAGCAGCCGGACAGGGATCAATCAGCCCCAGCATTTT

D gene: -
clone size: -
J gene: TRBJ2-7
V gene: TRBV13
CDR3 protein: CASSPWTGSSYEQYF
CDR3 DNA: TGTGCCAGCAGCCCGTGGACTGGGAGCTCCTACGAGCAGTACTTC

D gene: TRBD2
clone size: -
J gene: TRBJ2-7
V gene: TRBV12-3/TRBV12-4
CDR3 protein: CASSAGEREGSYEQYF
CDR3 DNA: TGTGCCAGCAGCGCCGGGGAGCGGGAGGGCTCCTACGAGCAGTACTTC

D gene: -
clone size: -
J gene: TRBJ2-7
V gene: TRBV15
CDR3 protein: CATSRQGSPDYEQYF
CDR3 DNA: TGTGCCACCAGCAGACAGGGGTCCCCCGACTACGAGCAGTACTTC

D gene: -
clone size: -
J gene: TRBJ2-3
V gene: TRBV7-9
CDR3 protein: CASSTSSPLSTDTQYF
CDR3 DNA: TGTGCCAGCAGCACCTCTAGTCCCCTAAGCACAGATACGCAGTATTTT